This T cell receptor (beta chain) came from a study of shared clonotypes between healthy human individuals. Across several immunoSEQ plates, the genomic DNA of each subset was split evenly. The method was immunoSEQ multiplex PCR; TCRdb's version includes in-frame clones alone and lacks a portion of them. The sample yields about 1.5 million clones, around 97% seen once. CDR1 SGHTA and CDR2 FQGNSA come from the germline V gene. The length of the CDR3 is 12 residues. V shed 1 base and J shed 9 bases, with 10 bases lying between them. Input material: naive CD4+ T cells sorted from blood. Subset defined: CD45RA+ positively selected. This chain joins TRBV7-2 and TRBJ2-7, with D tentatively TRBD2 (5 bases). This TCR came from a man aged 25-45 years in good health. The CDR3 region has the DNA TGTGCCAGCAGCTTAGACGGGGTTCGGCAGTACTTC. Residues: CASSLDGVRQYF.